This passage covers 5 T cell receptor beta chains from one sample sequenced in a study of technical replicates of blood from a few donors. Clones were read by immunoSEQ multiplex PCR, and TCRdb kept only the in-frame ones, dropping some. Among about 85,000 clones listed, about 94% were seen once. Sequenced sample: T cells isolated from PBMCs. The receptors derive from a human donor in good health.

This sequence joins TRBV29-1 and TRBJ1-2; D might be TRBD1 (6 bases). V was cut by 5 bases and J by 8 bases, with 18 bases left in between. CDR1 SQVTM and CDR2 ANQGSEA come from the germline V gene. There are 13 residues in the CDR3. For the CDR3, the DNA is TGCAGCGTTTTGGGGGGGGCAGGGTACGGCTACACCTTC. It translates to CSVLGGAGYGYTF.

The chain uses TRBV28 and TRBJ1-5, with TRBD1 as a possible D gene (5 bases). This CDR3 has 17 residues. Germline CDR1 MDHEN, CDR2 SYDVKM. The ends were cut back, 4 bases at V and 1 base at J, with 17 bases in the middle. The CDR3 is CASSSRLDSRSNQPQHF. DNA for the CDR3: TGTGCCAGCAGTTCAAGACTTGACAGCAGAAGCAATCAGCCCCAGCATTTT.

Written as DNA, the CDR3 is TGCGCCAGCAGTGAGTCCCTAGCGGGTGAGCAGTACTTC. Translation gives CASSESLAGEQYF. V usage is TRBV10-2 and J usage is TRBJ2-7; 8 positions match TRBD2. The CDR3 spans 13 residues. In germline, CDR1 is WSHSY, CDR2 SAAADI. The J segment lost 7 bases and the V segment lost 0 bases, leaving 2 bases of the junction unmatched.

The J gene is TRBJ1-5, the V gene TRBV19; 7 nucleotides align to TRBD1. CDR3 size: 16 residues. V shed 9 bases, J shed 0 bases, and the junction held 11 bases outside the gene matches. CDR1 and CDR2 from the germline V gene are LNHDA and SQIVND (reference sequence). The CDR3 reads CASQDRVGYSNQPQHF. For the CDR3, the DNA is TGTGCCAGCCAAGACAGGGTAGGGTATAGCAATCAGCCCCAGCATTTT.

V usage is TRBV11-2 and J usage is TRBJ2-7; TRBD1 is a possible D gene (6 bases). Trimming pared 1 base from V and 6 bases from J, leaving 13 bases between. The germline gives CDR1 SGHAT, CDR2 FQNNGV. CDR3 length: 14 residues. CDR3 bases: TGTGCCAGCAGCTTAGTGTTAGACAGGTCCGAGCAGTACTTC. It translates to CASSLVLDRSEQYF. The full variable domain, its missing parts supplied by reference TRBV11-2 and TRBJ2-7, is EAGVAQSPRYKIIEKRQSVAFWCNPISGHATLYWYQQILGQGPKLLIQFQNNGVVDDSQLPKDRFSAERLKGVDSTLKIQPAKLEDSAVYLCASSLVLDRSEQYFGPGTRLTVT.